The 9 T cell receptor beta chains below all came from one sample that was sequenced in a study of blood T cells in healthy people across ages. With a J-beta primer mix and a sample-barcoded 5' primer, a second PCR ran about 6 to 11 cycles. TCRdb re-called the 5' RACE reads through MiXCR, storing one row per CDR3 protein. The profile shows 1.5 million or so distinct CDR3 sequences, approximately 42% of them singletons. The sequenced material came from blood. The origin of the receptors is a woman aged 18-29 years in good health.

A remark on this clonotype: With a much larger clone just one base away, this may be a read error. The rearrangement links TRBV7-2 to TRBJ1-6; 12 positions match TRBD1. The germline V gene encodes CDR1 SGHTA and CDR2 FQGNSA. V lost 4 bases to trimming and J lost 7 bases; unmatched junction nucleotides: 2. There are 15 residues in the CDR3. The CDR3 region is CASSSGTGGNSPLHF. CDR3 bases: TGTGCCAGCAGCTCCGGGACAGGGGGCAATTCACCCCTCCACTTT.

This clonotype was found a few times. The chain has TRBV10-3 and TRBJ2-7, with TRBD2 as a possible D gene (5 bases). The V end lost 0 bases, the J end lost 3 bases, and 12 bases lay between the germline ends. CDR1 is ENHRY, CDR2 SYGVKD, per germline. CDR3 length: 15 residues. CDR3: CAISESEFRGYEQYF. The CDR3 DNA reads TGTGCCATCAGTGAGTCTGAGTTTCGGGGCTACGAGCAGTACTTC.

The rearrangement links TRBV5-1 to TRBJ2-4, with TRBD1 matching over 8 bases. CDR1 and CDR2 from the germline V gene are SGHRS and YFSETQ. The CDR3 totals 14 residues. DNA for the CDR3: TGCGGGACCCGGGACAGGACTAAACGGGACATTCAGTACTTC. Translating gives CGTRDRTKRDIQYF.

The gene calls are TRBV7-9 and TRBJ2-1; D possibly corresponds to TRBD2 (6 bases). CDR1 is SEHNR and CDR2 is FQNEAQ in the germline V gene (reference sequence). CDR3 size: 17 residues. Trimming removed 5 bases from V and 0 bases from J, with 17 bases in between. The CDR3 DNA follows: TGTGCCAGCAGCCCAGGGTGGCGGGGCAGCTCCTACAATGAGCAGTTCTTC. Translation gives CASSPGWRGSSYNEQFF.

V and J are TRBV11-3 and TRBJ2-1, with a tentative D call TRBD2 (6 bases). The ends were cut back, 5 bases at V and 4 bases at J, with 12 bases in the middle. CDR1 is SGHNT and CDR2 is YENEEA in the germline V gene. The CDR3 sequence is 14 residues long. The CDR3 reads CASSVTSAYNEQFF. The CDR3 DNA is TGTGCCAGCAGCGTGACTAGTGCGTACAATGAGCAGTTCTTC. The full variable domain, rest sourced from reference TRBV11-3 and TRBJ2-1, is EAGVVQSPRYKIIEKKQPVAFWCNPISGHNTLYWYLQNLGQGPELLIRYENEEAVDDSQLPKDRFSAERLKGVDSTLKIQPAELGDSAVYLCASSVTSAYNEQFFGPGTRLTVL.

This clonotype was observed a handful of times. This chain joins TRBV10-3 and TRBJ1-1; tentatively, D is TRBD1 (5 bases). Germline V CDR1 and CDR2: ENHRY, SYGVKD. This CDR3 is built from 13 residues. The V gene lost 6 bases and the J gene lost 0 bases, with 8 bases spanning the gap. The CDR3 is CAIRGVLNTEAFF. In nucleotides, the CDR3 is TGTGCCATCAGGGGGGTCCTGAACACTGAAGCTTTCTTT.

This clonotype was found a few times. V usage is TRBV12-3 or TRBV12-4 and J usage is TRBJ2-7, with D tentatively TRBD1 (6 bases). Trimming removed 5 bases at V and 7 bases at J, with 15 bases between. This CDR3 has 13 amino acids. CDR3 nucleotides: TGTGCCAGCAGTAACCAGGGGATGAGGGAGCAGTACTTC. It encodes CASSNQGMREQYF.

The chain uses TRBV7-2 and TRBJ1-4; D gene ambiguous. CDR1 and CDR2 from the germline V gene are SGHTA and FQGNSA. There are 15 residues in the CDR3. The ends were cut back, 1 base at V and 7 bases at J, with 13 bases in the middle. CDR3 residues: CASSLGSWGGEKLFF. As DNA, the CDR3 is TGTGCCAGCAGCTTAGGTAGTTGGGGTGGTGAAAAACTGTTTTTT.

CDR3 sequence reads: CSVEQGSSNEQFF. The CDR3 nucleotides are TGCAGCGTTGAACAGGGGTCGTCTAATGAGCAGTTCTTC. V is TRBV29-1 and J is TRBJ2-1, with D perhaps matching TRBD1 (6 bases). Germline loops: CDR1 SQVTM, CDR2 ANQGSEA. Trimming removed 2 bases at V and 7 bases at J, with 12 bases between. This CDR3 has 13 residues.